Each of the 20 T cell receptor beta chains below was sequenced from the same sample in a study of blood T cells in healthy people across ages. Primers used in a second PCR of about 6 to 12 cycles were a sample-barcoded 5' primer and a J-beta primer mix. Each CDR3 protein gets one entry after TCRdb re-called the 5' RACE reads with MiXCR. The sample holds about 1.5 million distinct CDR3 sequences, roughly two fifths seen once. Source material: blood. All receptors derive from a woman between 18 and 29 years old in good health.

This clonotype came up a few times. The chain is built from TRBV4-1 and TRBJ1-2; TRBD1 is a possible D gene (5 bases). CDR3 length: 16 amino acids. Germline V gene lookup returns CDR1 MGHRA and CDR2 YSYEKL. V shed 0 bases and J shed 6 bases, with 17 bases lying between them. The CDR3 sequence: CASSQDPPGNRHGYTF. CDR3 sequence (DNA): TGCGCCAGCAGCCAAGATCCACCAGGGAATCGGCATGGCTACACCTTC.

This clonotype was recorded a few times. An end of the junction differs from the germline gene, which may be a read error. This chain connects TRBV12-3 or TRBV12-4 to TRBJ2-7; 7 bases align to TRBD2. The CDR3 length is 13 residues. CDR3: CVSRLRGSYEQYF. The CDR3, as DNA: TGTGTCAGCCGGCTGCGCGGGAGCTACGAGCAGTACTTC.

There are a few counts of this clonotype. The CDR3 loop is CSANHGTKTYEQYF. CDR3 bases: TGCAGTGCTAACCACGGGACTAAGACCTACGAGCAGTACTTC. J is TRBJ2-7 and V is TRBV20-1; TRBD2 matches 7 bases. V lost 4 bases and J lost 2; bases outside the gene matches: 8. Germline lookup yields CDR1 DFQATT and CDR2 SNEGSKA (reference sequence). The CDR3 is made up of 14 amino acids.

The V gene is TRBV7-9, the J gene TRBJ1-3; D is unresolved. Germline CDR1 SEHNR, CDR2 FQNEAQ (reference sequence). This CDR3 is built from 16 residues. Trimming left V 5 bases short and J 0 bases short, with 14 bases between. CDR3 coding DNA: TGTGCCAGCAGCCCCAAGATTGGAGGCTCTGGAAACACCATATATTTT. Translating gives CASSPKIGGSGNTIYF.

V and J are TRBV5-5 and TRBJ1-2; 10 positions agree with TRBD1. This CDR3 spans 15 amino acids. Trimming at V came to 4 bases and at J to 5 bases, leaving 8 bases not matched to a gene. The germline CDR1 and CDR2 sequences are SGHKS and YYEKEE (reference sequence). The CDR3, as DNA: TGTGCCAGCAGCGCCATCGTGGGACAGGGGTATGGCTACACCTTC. Protein product: CASSAIVGQGYGYTF.

The chain uses TRBV20-1 and TRBJ2-4, with D possibly matching TRBD1 (7 bases). The CDR3 sequence is 12 residues long. Germline CDR1 reads DFQATT; CDR2 reads SNEGSKA (reference sequence). V lost 6 bases and J lost 10, with 16 bases in between. This chain's CDR3 is CSAPPGGNIQYF. The CDR3 bases are TGCAGTGCCCCCCCAGGGGGGAATATTCAGTACTTC.

This clonotype was seen only a few times. The DNA of the CDR3 is TGTGCCAGCAGCCCAGGGCAGGCCCTAGTTAACTATGGCTACACCTTC. Encoded protein: CASSPGQALVNYGYTF. This sequence joins TRBV7-2 and TRBJ1-2; possible D gene TRBD1, 5 bases. The CDR3 extends over 16 amino acids. Germline V gives CDR1 SGHTA, CDR2 FQGNSA. V lost 5 bases and J lost 1, with 17 bases in between.

This clonotype was counted many times. V is TRBV25-1 and J is TRBJ2-4; tentative D call: TRBD2 (5 bases). This CDR3 is built from 18 residues. V lost 4 bases and J 2 bases, leaving 21 bases between the germline ends. Germline CDR1 and CDR2: MGHDK and SYGVNS. In DNA, the CDR3 is TGTGCCAGCAGTGGGAACCCTGAGGGTGCTACGACCAAAAACATTCAGTACTTC. Its protein is CASSGNPEGATTKNIQYF. The whole variable domain, filled in from reference TRBV25-1 and TRBJ2-4, reads EADIYQTPRYLVIGTGKKITLECSQTMGHDKMYWYQQDPGMELHLIHYSYGVNSTEKGDLSSESTVSRIRTEHFPLTLESARPSHTSQYLCASSGNPEGATTKNIQYFGAGTRLSVL.

In its sample, this clonotype was seen a few times. The chain uses TRBV12-3 or TRBV12-4 and TRBJ1-2, with 10 bases matching TRBD1. V lost 8 bases and J lost 4; bases outside the gene matches: 7. This CDR3 has 14 residues. The CDR3 protein is CASGTGVVGYGYTF. CDR3 DNA: TGTGCCAGCGGGACAGGGGTTGTGGGCTATGGCTACACCTTC.

This clonotype was seen a few times. The J gene is TRBJ2-7, the V gene TRBV12-3 or TRBV12-4, with 10 bases identical to TRBD1. V trimming: 6 bases; J trimming: 2 bases; junction bases outside the gene matches: 7. CDR3 length: 15 amino acids. CDR3 sequence (DNA): TGTGCCAGCAGCTACACCGGGACAGGGGCCTACGAGCAGTACTTC. Translated, it gives CASSYTGTGAYEQYF.

V gene TRBV7-6 combines with J gene TRBJ2-5, with 10 bases aligning to TRBD2. The CDR3 is 16 amino acids. Germline V gene lookup returns CDR1 SGHVS and CDR2 FNYEAQ. V trimming: 3 bases; J trimming: 11 bases; junction bases outside the gene matches: 15. Here the CDR3 DNA reads TGTGCCAGCAGCTTTTCTAGCGGGGGTTCCTACAATGAGCAGTACTTC. It specifies CASSFSSGGSYNEQYF.

The chain links TRBV27 to TRBJ2-7, with TRBD1 matching over 7 bases. Germline V gene sequence: CDR1 MNHEY, CDR2 SMNVEV (reference sequence). The V gene end was trimmed by 5 bases and the J gene end by 1 base; junction bases not matched to a gene: 8. There are 15 residues in the CDR3. Written as DNA, the CDR3 is TGTGCCAGCAGTGTGACAGGGTTGATGTCCTACGAGCAGTACTTC. This sequence encodes CASSVTGLMSYEQYF.

This clonotype is a singleton in its sample. J is TRBJ1-1 and V is TRBV12-3 or TRBV12-4; no definite D call. The CDR3 covers 12 residues. With 7 bases removed from V and 0 bases from J, the gap between germline ends came to 6 bases. The CDR3 loop reads CASNQMNTEAFF. As DNA, the CDR3 is TGTGCCAGCAATCAGATGAACACTGAAGCTTTCTTT.

This clonotype was observed a few times. The V gene is TRBV29-1, the J gene TRBJ1-1; TRBD1 aligns across 9 bases. V dropped 1 base and J dropped 4; count of bases not matched to a gene: 10. Germline CDR1 is SQVTM and CDR2 is ANQGSEA. The CDR3 has 16 amino acids. CDR3 DNA sequence: TGCAGCGTTGAAGGGGCCAGGACAGGGGTAAGCACTGAAGCTTTCTTT. This translates into CSVEGARTGVSTEAFF.

The rearrangement links TRBV3-1 to TRBJ2-1; 7 bases are shared with TRBD1. The J call is in doubt because the DNA end fits TRBJ2-7 better. The germline CDR1 and CDR2 sequences are LGHDT and YNNKEL (reference sequence). The CDR3 runs to 16 residues. CDR3: CASSQRDRSSYNEQYF. The CDR3 bases are TGTGCCAGCAGCCAGAGGGACAGAAGCTCCTACAATGAGCAGTACTTC.

This clonotype occurred many times. DNA for the CDR3: TGTGCCAGCAGTTTATCGGCCAATTCACCCCTCCACTTT. Amino acid sequence: CASSLSANSPLHF. The rearrangement joins TRBV27 to TRBJ1-6; no clear D gene. The CDR3 spans 13 residues. CDR1 is MNHEY, CDR2 SMNVEV, per germline (reference sequence). V lost 0 bases and J 7 bases, leaving 4 bases between the germline ends.

V and J are TRBV28 and TRBJ2-7; 9 bases are shared with TRBD1. V lost 3 bases, J lost 3 bases, and 9 bases stayed unmatched. The CDR3 length is 16 residues. Germline V gene lookup returns CDR1 MDHEN and CDR2 SYDVKM. In DNA form, the CDR3 reads TGTGCCAGCAGTTTTTCGGACAGGGGACTGGTCTACGAGCAGTACTTC. Translation gives CASSFSDRGLVYEQYF.

This clonotype appeared a single time. The V and J genes are TRBV5-6 and TRBJ2-7; possible D gene TRBD2, 5 bases. Trimming cost V 3 bases and J 7 bases, with 14 bases left between them. Germline CDR1 reads SGHDT; CDR2 reads YYEEEE. This CDR3 region has 13 residues. The CDR3, as DNA: TGTGCCAGCAGCTCCCGAGGGTCGAATGAGCAGTACTTC. Its protein product is CASSSRGSNEQYF.

This clonotype appeared a few times. V is TRBV7-6 and J is TRBJ2-3; D tentatively fits TRBD1 or TRBD2 (5 bases each). The CDR3 is made up of 15 amino acids. The germline V and J ends were trimmed by 5 bases and 4 bases, with 16 bases remaining between them. The germline V gene has CDR1 SGHVS and CDR2 FNYEAQ. CDR3 in amino acids: CASSNLGEIPDTQYF. CDR3 in DNA: TGTGCCAGCAGCAATCTGGGGGAGATCCCAGATACGCAGTATTTT.

This clonotype was counted between two and nine times. This chain connects TRBV6-5 to TRBJ2-3; D is uncertain. Trimming took 5 bases from V and 6 from J, leaving 15 bases between them. This CDR3 spans 14 amino acids. Germline V gives CDR1 MNHEY, CDR2 SVGAGI. The chain's CDR3 is CASSALTPRDTQYF. DNA of the CDR3: TGTGCCAGCAGTGCCCTCACTCCCAGGGATACGCAGTATTTT.